This T cell receptor beta chain was captured by sequencing in a study of control samples from healthy donors and cancer patients (TCRdb year 2020). The germline V gene (reference sequence) provides CDR1 SGHKS and CDR2 YYEKEE. The CDR3, from cysteine to phenylalanine, totals 13 residues. The DNA shown is the 39-base CDR3, in frame from base 1. V sheds 3 bases and J sheds 2 bases, leaving 7 bases between their ends. Of note for this clone: What antigen it recognizes has not been identified. No base-level quality is on record; no much larger clone is a single base apart.

The protocol used for the library was the immunoSEQ multiplex PCR assay. This immuneACCESS table, as held by TCRdb, lists in-frame sequences with V and J called but not all clones. Of the missing ones, under half trace to an unresolved V gene in checked studies; the others have no known cause. The sample table shows around 93,000 clones, and about nine tenths are seen once. The biggest ten clones account for under 4% of the sample. The chain couples TRBV5-5 to TRBJ2-3, with no confident D gene call. The TCR sequence derives from a human donor in good health. The donor label of this sample is uncertain. The sequenced sample was blood. This receptor has the CDR3 CASSSPVTDTQYF. At the DNA level, the sequence is TGTGCCAGCAGCTCCCCTGTCACAGATACGCAGTATTTT. The full variable domain, completed from the reference TRBV5-5 and TRBJ2-3 proteins outside the CDR3, reads DAGVTQSPTHLIKTRGQQVTLRCSPISGHKSVSWYQQVLGQGPQFIFQYYEKEERGRGNFPDRFSARQFPNYSSELNVNALLLGDSALYLCASSSPVTDTQYFGPGTRLTVL.